These T cell receptor beta chains were read from a single sample in a study of T cells after yellow fever vaccination. TCRdb redid the calling of the 5' RACE reads with MiXCR, one entry per CDR3 protein. Seen here are about 150,000 distinct CDR3 sequences, less than 8.5% observed once, and the top ten hold about 0.6%. This specimen consisted of CD4+ T cells sorted from PBMCs, obtained 10 days after the yellow fever booster vaccination. These TCRs come from a man aged 30-40 years who received the YFV17D yellow fever vaccine. The CDR3 runs from the conserved cysteine through the conserved F or W. Fields, in order: clone size, V gene, D gene, J gene, CDR3 DNA, CDR3 protein. A D gene is named only where the DNA matches it firmly. Clone size, where shown, is once, few, many, or a class for clones that have expanded.

clone size: many; V gene: TRBV5-4; D gene: -; J gene: TRBJ2-1; CDR3 DNA: TGTGCCAGCAGCGAAACAGGGTCGGGTTACAATGAGCAGTTCTTC; CDR3 protein: CASSETGSGYNEQFF
clone size: many; V gene: TRBV5-6; D gene: TRBD2; J gene: TRBJ2-3; CDR3 DNA: TGTGCCAGCAGCTTGGACGGGAGGGCCGCAGATACGCAGTATTTT; CDR3 protein: CASSLDGRAADTQYF
clone size: many; V gene: TRBV20-1; D gene: -; J gene: TRBJ2-2; CDR3 DNA: TGCAGTGCTAGGGCCGGGGCGTTGTACACCGGGGAGCTGTTTTTT; CDR3 protein: CSARAGALYTGELFF
clone size: many; V gene: TRBV19; D gene: TRBD1; J gene: TRBJ2-7; CDR3 DNA: TGTGCCAGTCGTCGGGACAGGGAAACCTACGAGCAGTACTTC; CDR3 protein: CASRRDRETYEQYF
clone size: -; V gene: TRBV5-4; D gene: -; J gene: TRBJ2-2; CDR3 DNA: TGTGCCAGCAGCTGGATGTCGGGTAGCGGAAACACCGGGGAGCTGTTTTTT; CDR3 protein: CASSWMSGSGNTGELFF
clone size: many; V gene: TRBV20-1; D gene: TRBD1; J gene: TRBJ2-7; CDR3 DNA: TGCAGTGCTAGAGGGACAGGGGGTTACGAGCAGTACTTC; CDR3 protein: CSARGTGGYEQYF
clone size: many; V gene: TRBV20-1; D gene: -; J gene: TRBJ2-3; CDR3 DNA: TGCAGTGCTAGAGTGGGCGGCACAGATACGCAGTATTTT; CDR3 protein: CSARVGGTDTQYF
clone size: many; V gene: TRBV30; D gene: TRBD2; J gene: TRBJ2-1; CDR3 DNA: TGTGCCTGGACACCCTCCGGAAGGGTAGCGGGATACAATGAGCAGTTCTTC; CDR3 protein: CAWTPSGRVAGYNEQFF
clone size: many; V gene: TRBV20-1; D gene: TRBD2; J gene: TRBJ2-3; CDR3 DNA: TGCAGCGCCATCTGGCGGGAGGGAGATACGCAGTATTTT; CDR3 protein: CSAIWREGDTQYF
clone size: many; V gene: TRBV5-1; D gene: -; J gene: TRBJ1-1; CDR3 DNA: TGCGCCAGCAGCTTGGGGACAGCGAACACTGAAGCTTTCTTT; CDR3 protein: CASSLGTANTEAFF
clone size: many; V gene: TRBV5-1; D gene: TRBD1; J gene: TRBJ2-3; CDR3 DNA: TGCGCCAGCAGCTTGCAAGGCACAGGGGGCATAGATACGCAGTATTTT; CDR3 protein: CASSLQGTGGIDTQYF
clone size: many; V gene: TRBV7-6; D gene: -; J gene: TRBJ1-1; CDR3 DNA: TGTGCCAGCAGCTTAGACGGGACGAACACTGAAGCTTTCTTT; CDR3 protein: CASSLDGTNTEAFF
clone size: many; V gene: TRBV10-2; D gene: -; J gene: TRBJ2-3; CDR3 DNA: TGCGCCAGCAACCCAGAAGCGAGGCGCACAGATACGCAGTATTTT; CDR3 protein: CASNPEARRTDTQYF
clone size: many; V gene: TRBV5-1; D gene: TRBD2; J gene: TRBJ2-1; CDR3 DNA: TGCGCCAGCAGCTTGGATCTAGCGGGAGTCAATGAGCAGTTCTTC; CDR3 protein: CASSLDLAGVNEQFF
clone size: many; V gene: TRBV5-1; D gene: -; J gene: TRBJ2-5; CDR3 DNA: TGCGCCAGCAGCTTGGGTTACCGCGGGAACTACCAGACCCAGTACTTC; CDR3 protein: CASSLGYRGNYQTQYF
clone size: many; V gene: TRBV9; D gene: -; J gene: TRBJ2-1; CDR3 DNA: TGTGCCAGCAGCGTAGACCCGCAGATCTATGAGCAGTTCTTC; CDR3 protein: CASSVDPQIYEQFF
clone size: many; V gene: TRBV12-3/TRBV12-4; D gene: -; J gene: TRBJ2-5; CDR3 DNA: TGTGCCAGCAGCCCTATGGACCAAGAGACCCAGTACTTC; CDR3 protein: CASSPMDQETQYF
clone size: many; V gene: TRBV7-2; D gene: TRBD2; J gene: TRBJ2-7; CDR3 DNA: TGTGCCAGCAGCACAGGACTAGCGGGAACCTACGAGCAGTACTTC; CDR3 protein: CASSTGLAGTYEQYF
clone size: many; V gene: TRBV15; D gene: -; J gene: TRBJ2-7; CDR3 DNA: TGTGCCACCAGCAGAGGGATCGATTCCTACGAGCAGTACTTC; CDR3 protein: CATSRGIDSYEQYF
clone size: many; V gene: TRBV7-2; D gene: TRBD1; J gene: TRBJ2-2; CDR3 DNA: TGTGCCAGCAGCTTAGCCCCACCCGGGACAGCCGGGGAGCTGTTTTTT; CDR3 protein: CASSLAPPGTAGELFF
clone size: many; V gene: TRBV5-1; D gene: -; J gene: TRBJ1-1; CDR3 DNA: TGCGCCAGCAGCGAGCTAAACACTGAAGCTTTCTTT; CDR3 protein: CASSELNTEAFF
clone size: many; V gene: TRBV30; D gene: TRBD2; J gene: TRBJ2-2; CDR3 DNA: TGTGCCTGGAGTGGACTAGCGGGAATGAACACCGGGGAGCTGTTTTTT; CDR3 protein: CAWSGLAGMNTGELFF
clone size: many; V gene: TRBV5-1; D gene: -; J gene: TRBJ2-7; CDR3 DNA: TGCGCCAGCAGCTTGGCCTCCAGGGCCGGCCCTCTCTACGAGCAGTACTTC; CDR3 protein: CASSLASRAGPLYEQYF
clone size: many; V gene: TRBV18; D gene: -; J gene: TRBJ2-7; CDR3 DNA: TGTGCCACCTCAGGGGGGACCTACGAGCAGTACTTC; CDR3 protein: CATSGGTYEQYF
clone size: many; V gene: TRBV7-9; D gene: -; J gene: TRBJ2-5; CDR3 DNA: TGTGCCAGCAGCTTAACAGGCTGGAAAGAGACCCAGTACTTC; CDR3 protein: CASSLTGWKETQYF
clone size: many; V gene: TRBV10-2; D gene: -; J gene: TRBJ2-2; CDR3 DNA: TGCGCCAGCAGTGCAGACTCGGGAAGGACCGGGGAGCTGTTTTTT; CDR3 protein: CASSADSGRTGELFF
clone size: many; V gene: TRBV27; D gene: -; J gene: TRBJ2-4; CDR3 DNA: TGTGCCAGCCGTTCCCGCAGGGAACAAGCCAAAAACATTCAGTACTTC; CDR3 protein: CASRSRREQAKNIQYF
clone size: many; V gene: TRBV4-2; D gene: -; J gene: TRBJ2-5; CDR3 DNA: TGTGCCAGCAGCCAAGATCTGGGCCAGACCCAGTACTTC; CDR3 protein: CASSQDLGQTQYF
clone size: few; V gene: TRBV6-2/TRBV6-3; D gene: -; J gene: TRBJ1-2; CDR3 DNA: TGTGCCAGCAGTTCCCCTTTGGAGCTGAACTATGGCTACACCTTC; CDR3 protein: CASSSPLELNYGYTF
clone size: many; V gene: TRBV12-3/TRBV12-4; D gene: TRBD2; J gene: TRBJ2-4; CDR3 DNA: TGTGCCAGCACCCCCGGGACTAGCGGGGTTTCACTTCAGTACTTC; CDR3 protein: CASTPGTSGVSLQYF
clone size: many; V gene: TRBV20-1; D gene: -; J gene: TRBJ2-2; CDR3 DNA: TGCAGTGCTAGAGAGGGAGGGAACACCGGGGAGCTGTTTTTT; CDR3 protein: CSAREGGNTGELFF
clone size: many; V gene: TRBV6-5; D gene: -; J gene: TRBJ2-3; CDR3 DNA: TGTGCCAGCCTGGGGGCGGGCAGCACAGATACGCAGTATTTT; CDR3 protein: CASLGAGSTDTQYF
clone size: few; V gene: TRBV25-1; D gene: -; J gene: TRBJ1-5; CDR3 DNA: TGTGCCAGCAGCGAGGCGGTTGGACAGCCCCAGCATTTT; CDR3 protein: CASSEAVGQPQHF
clone size: many; V gene: TRBV23-1; D gene: -; J gene: TRBJ2-7; CDR3 DNA: TGCGCCAGCAGTCGAAGGGGTCTGTCCTACGAGCAGTACTTC; CDR3 protein: CASSRRGLSYEQYF
clone size: many; V gene: TRBV5-5; D gene: TRBD1; J gene: TRBJ1-2; CDR3 DNA: TGTGCCAGCAGCCGAGACAGGGACTATGGCTACACCTTC; CDR3 protein: CASSRDRDYGYTF
clone size: -; V gene: TRBV30; D gene: TRBD1; J gene: TRBJ2-1; CDR3 DNA: TGTGCCTGGAGTGCCACCGGGACAGGGGCCTACAATGAGCAGTTCTTC; CDR3 protein: CAWSATGTGAYNEQFF
clone size: -; V gene: TRBV7-2; D gene: -; J gene: TRBJ1-6; CDR3 DNA: TGTGCCAGCAGCTACAGAGGCTCCTATAATTCACCCCTCCACTTT; CDR3 protein: CASSYRGSYNSPLHF
clone size: many; V gene: TRBV12-3/TRBV12-4; D gene: -; J gene: TRBJ2-1; CDR3 DNA: TGTGCCACCCGGGACTTTAGCTCCTACAATGAGCAGTTCTTC; CDR3 protein: CATRDFSSYNEQFF
clone size: many; V gene: TRBV20-1; D gene: -; J gene: TRBJ2-3; CDR3 DNA: TGCAGTACCCGGGAACGGAACACAGATACGCAGTATTTT; CDR3 protein: CSTRERNTDTQYF